A selection of T cell receptor beta chains follows, all from one sample in a study of blood T cell repertoires in COVID-19. The data were produced by immunoSEQ multiplex PCR, yet TCRdb's version contains in-frame clones alone and is incomplete. The data contain 20,000 to 30,000 clones, approximately 72% of them singletons. Sequencing was done on a sample of peripheral blood. These receptors originate from a man between 60 and 75 years old with active or convalescent COVID-19. CDR3s include the opening cysteine and the closing phenylalanine or tryptophan. Each record gives: J gene, clone size, D gene, V gene, CDR3 DNA, CDR3 protein. D genes are given only for firm matches. Size tells how often a clone was seen (once, few, many) or the class of an expanded clone, and some rows leave it out.

j_gene: TRBJ1-1
abundance: .
d_gene: TRBD1
v_gene: TRBV6-5
CDR3nt: TGTGCCAGCATTCACAGGGGGCGGAGTAACACTGAAGCTTTCTTT
CDR3aa: CASIHRGRSNTEAFF

j_gene: TRBJ2-3
abundance: .
d_gene: TRBD2
v_gene: TRBV7-7
CDR3nt: TGTGCTAGCAGCCGTATTAGCGGGAACACAGATACGCAGTATTTT
CDR3aa: CASSRISGNTDTQYF

j_gene: TRBJ1-1
abundance: .
d_gene: TRBD1
v_gene: TRBV15
CDR3nt: TGTGCCACCAGCAGAGGCAGGGGGCTGGAAGCTTTCTTT
CDR3aa: CATSRGRGLEAFF

j_gene: TRBJ2-7
abundance: .
d_gene: TRBD1
v_gene: TRBV6-5
CDR3nt: TGTGCCAGCAGGACTAACAGGGGATCTAGCTACGAGCAGTACTTC
CDR3aa: CASRTNRGSSYEQYF

j_gene: TRBJ2-5
abundance: .
d_gene: .
v_gene: TRBV6-6
CDR3nt: TGTGCCAGCAGAGAAACAGGGATTGGGGAGACCCAGTACTTC
CDR3aa: CASRETGIGETQYF

j_gene: TRBJ2-7
abundance: .
d_gene: .
v_gene: TRBV11-3
CDR3nt: TGTGCCAGCAGCTTACCAATCCTCGGCTACGAGCAGTACTTC
CDR3aa: CASSLPILGYEQYF

j_gene: TRBJ1-2
abundance: medium-sized
d_gene: .
v_gene: TRBV15
CDR3nt: TGTGCCACCAGCAGAGTCCGAGGGAAGGGGGTTGGCTATGGCTACACCTTC
CDR3aa: CATSRVRGKGVGYGYTF

j_gene: TRBJ2-7
abundance: .
d_gene: TRBD2
v_gene: TRBV6-5
CDR3nt: TGTGCCAGCAGGGGACTAGCGGGAGTTTACGAGCAGTACTTC
CDR3aa: CASRGLAGVYEQYF

j_gene: TRBJ1-3
abundance: .
d_gene: .
v_gene: TRBV10-3
CDR3nt: TGTGCCATCAGTGACGACGGAGGAAGAAACACCATATATTTT
CDR3aa: CAISDDGGRNTIYF

j_gene: TRBJ2-5
abundance: few
d_gene: TRBD2
v_gene: TRBV9
CDR3nt: TGTGCCAGCAGCGTAGGAGGCCCGGGACTAGCGGGGGTAGGAGAGACCCAGTACTTC
CDR3aa: CASSVGGPGLAGVGETQYF

j_gene: TRBJ1-5
abundance: .
d_gene: .
v_gene: TRBV7-2
CDR3nt: TGTGCCAGCAGCTTACGAGGAGGAGGCAATCAGCCCCAGCATTTT
CDR3aa: CASSLRGGGNQPQHF

j_gene: TRBJ2-5
abundance: medium-sized
d_gene: TRBD1
v_gene: TRBV19
CDR3nt: TGTGCCAGTAGTATTTCGGGACAGGGCACGGAGACCCAGTACTTC
CDR3aa: CASSISGQGTETQYF

j_gene: TRBJ1-4
abundance: once
d_gene: .
v_gene: TRBV3-1/TRBV3-2
CDR3nt: TGTGCCAGCAGCCAAGATTATTCTAATGAAAAACTGTTTTTT
CDR3aa: CASSQDYSNEKLFF

j_gene: TRBJ1-4
abundance: .
d_gene: .
v_gene: TRBV19
CDR3nt: TGTGCCACCCAGGGAAATAAGGGGGATGGTAATGAAAAACTGTTTTTT
CDR3aa: CATQGNKGDGNEKLFF

j_gene: TRBJ1-5
abundance: .
d_gene: TRBD1
v_gene: TRBV9
CDR3nt: TGTGCCAGCAGCGCCGGACAGGGCGCGAATCAGCCCCAGCATTTT
CDR3aa: CASSAGQGANQPQHF

j_gene: TRBJ2-1
abundance: .
d_gene: .
v_gene: TRBV6-1
CDR3nt: TGTGCCAGCAGTGACATAGTGGAGAGCACTAAGCAGTTCTTC
CDR3aa: CASSDIVESTKQFF

j_gene: TRBJ2-7
abundance: .
d_gene: TRBD1
v_gene: TRBV30
CDR3nt: TGTGCCTGGAGTGTAAGAGGATTCGGGGCAGGGGGTGTCGACGAGCAGTACTTC
CDR3aa: CAWSVRGFGAGGVDEQYF

j_gene: TRBJ1-2
abundance: .
d_gene: .
v_gene: TRBV11-2
CDR3nt: TGTGCCAGCAGCTTAGGGGCAGGCTTACCCTATGGCTACACCTTC
CDR3aa: CASSLGAGLPYGYTF

j_gene: TRBJ1-1
abundance: once
d_gene: TRBD1
v_gene: TRBV13
CDR3nt: TGTGCCAGCAGCTCCTGGCAGGGGGCGCGGGACACTGAAGCTTTCTTT
CDR3aa: CASSSWQGARDTEAFF

j_gene: TRBJ2-5
abundance: .
d_gene: TRBD2
v_gene: TRBV20-1
CDR3nt: TGCAGTGCTAGTTTGAGCGGGGGATACCAAGAGACCCAGTACTTC
CDR3aa: CSASLSGGYQETQYF

j_gene: TRBJ1-5
abundance: .
d_gene: .
v_gene: TRBV5-6
CDR3nt: TGTGCCAGCAGCTTTGGACACCCAAATAGCAATCAGCCCCAGCATTTT
CDR3aa: CASSFGHPNSNQPQHF

j_gene: TRBJ2-7
abundance: few
d_gene: .
v_gene: TRBV27
CDR3nt: TGTGCCAGCAGAGTCTATCCTGCCTTGCCCGGGGAGCAGTACTTC
CDR3aa: CASRVYPALPGEQYF

j_gene: TRBJ1-2
abundance: once
d_gene: TRBD1
v_gene: TRBV9
CDR3nt: TGTGCCAGCAGCGTAGGGAGGGGGGACAGGGGCTATGGCTACACCTTC
CDR3aa: CASSVGRGDRGYGYTF

j_gene: TRBJ1-3
abundance: .
d_gene: .
v_gene: TRBV2
CDR3nt: TGTGCCAGCAGTGAAGCCAGAGGGGGAAACACCATATATTTT
CDR3aa: CASSEARGGNTIYF

j_gene: TRBJ1-2
abundance: .
d_gene: .
v_gene: TRBV12-3/TRBV12-4
CDR3nt: TGTGCCAGCAGTTTAGTACAGGGACATGGCTACACCTTC
CDR3aa: CASSLVQGHGYTF

j_gene: TRBJ2-3
abundance: .
d_gene: TRBD2
v_gene: TRBV20-1
CDR3nt: TGCAGTGCTAGTAGTAGCTTTAGCGGGGGTAAGGGAGATACGCAGTATTTT
CDR3aa: CSASSSFSGGKGDTQYF

j_gene: TRBJ1-5
abundance: .
d_gene: .
v_gene: TRBV6-4
CDR3nt: TGTGCCAGAAGCGAGGCAGGACACAATCAGCCCCAGCATTTT
CDR3aa: CARSEAGHNQPQHF

j_gene: TRBJ1-2
abundance: few
d_gene: .
v_gene: TRBV30
CDR3nt: TGTGCCTGGAGTCGTGACAGACCCTATGGCTACACCTTC
CDR3aa: CAWSRDRPYGYTF

j_gene: TRBJ2-7
abundance: .
d_gene: TRBD1
v_gene: TRBV11-2
CDR3nt: TGTGCCAGCAGCTTAGGGACGAGACAGGGATCCTACGAGCAGTACTTC
CDR3aa: CASSLGTRQGSYEQYF

j_gene: TRBJ2-6
abundance: .
d_gene: .
v_gene: TRBV27
CDR3nt: TGTGCCAGCAGCCCGGTTATGGTCTCTGGGGCCAACGTCCTGACTTTC
CDR3aa: CASSPVMVSGANVLTF

j_gene: TRBJ2-3
abundance: .
d_gene: .
v_gene: TRBV10-3
CDR3nt: TGTGCCATCAGTGACCACAGGACCTCCACAGATACGCAGTATTTT
CDR3aa: CAISDHRTSTDTQYF

j_gene: TRBJ1-2
abundance: .
d_gene: .
v_gene: TRBV27
CDR3nt: TGTGCCAGCAGTCCTTCCCTAAGTCCGATCTATGGCTACACCTTC
CDR3aa: CASSPSLSPIYGYTF

j_gene: TRBJ1-6
abundance: .
d_gene: .
v_gene: TRBV14
CDR3nt: TGTGCCAGCAGCCAAGAGGTGAGAGGTTCACCCCTCCACTTT
CDR3aa: CASSQEVRGSPLHF

j_gene: TRBJ2-3
abundance: .
d_gene: .
v_gene: TRBV14
CDR3nt: TGTGCCAGCAGCCTAACAACGGATACGCAGTATTTT
CDR3aa: CASSLTTDTQYF

j_gene: TRBJ1-5
abundance: .
d_gene: TRBD1
v_gene: TRBV6-1
CDR3nt: TGTGCCAGCAGTGGGGCATTCCAGGGGGCGCGGAGCAATCAGCCCCAGCATTTT
CDR3aa: CASSGAFQGARSNQPQHF

j_gene: TRBJ2-4
abundance: .
d_gene: .
v_gene: TRBV19
CDR3nt: TGTGCCAGTAGTATACCAATGACAGGAGTGAGAAACATTCAGTACTTC
CDR3aa: CASSIPMTGVRNIQYF

j_gene: TRBJ1-2
abundance: .
d_gene: .
v_gene: TRBV19
CDR3nt: TGTGCCAGTAGTATGGCTGCAGGGGACGATGGCTACACCTTC
CDR3aa: CASSMAAGDDGYTF

j_gene: TRBJ2-5
abundance: medium-sized
d_gene: .
v_gene: TRBV14
CDR3nt: TGTGCCAGCAGCCACTGGCAGGAGACCCAGTACTTC
CDR3aa: CASSHWQETQYF

j_gene: TRBJ2-2
abundance: .
d_gene: .
v_gene: TRBV25-1
CDR3nt: TGTGCCAGCAGCAAAGGGGACACCGGGGAGCTGTTTTTT
CDR3aa: CASSKGDTGELFF

j_gene: TRBJ1-2
abundance: .
d_gene: TRBD1
v_gene: TRBV18
CDR3nt: TGTGCCAGCTCACCACGAACAGGGGTCTATGGCTACACCTTC
CDR3aa: CASSPRTGVYGYTF